What follows are 7 T cell receptor beta chains derived from one specimen sequenced in a study of blood T cell repertoires in COVID-19. Sequencing used immunoSEQ multiplex PCR; TCRdb keeps in-frame clones, though not all of them. The table includes 50,000 to 70,000 clones, about 91% detected once. Sequenced sample: peripheral blood. The receptors shown here come from a man aged 60 to 75 with acute or convalescent COVID-19.

This clone came up once. The genes are TRBV11-3 and TRBJ1-2; D is perhaps TRBD1 (6 bases). Trimming removed 0 bases from V and 3 bases from J, with 14 bases in between. This CDR3 spans 16 amino acids. Germline CDR1 is SGHNT and CDR2 is YENEEA. The CDR3 coding sequence is TGTGCCAGCAGCTTAGATCGTCCGCCAGGGGACTATGGCTACACCTTC. Translation gives CASSLDRPPGDYGYTF.

In its sample, this clone was seen once. The J gene is TRBJ1-4, the V gene TRBV5-1, with D perhaps matching TRBD1 (5 bases). Trimming cost V 3 bases and J 1 base, with 10 bases left between them. There are 15 residues in the CDR3. CDR1 and CDR2 from the germline V gene are SGHRS and YFSETQ. This CDR3 reads CASSWGDGTNEKLFF. Here the CDR3 DNA reads TGCGCCAGCAGCTGGGGGGACGGAACTAATGAAAAACTGTTTTTT.

This clone was counted once. The V gene is TRBV5-1, the J gene TRBJ2-7; TRBD2 is a possible D gene (6 bases). Germline values: CDR1 SGHRS, CDR2 YFSETQ. CDR3 length: 14 amino acids. Between the trimmed V and J ends, which lost 4 bases and 3 bases, there was a span of 14 bases. The CDR3: CASSPRGAFYEQYF. The CDR3 region has the DNA TGCGCCAGCAGCCCCCGCGGGGCGTTCTACGAGCAGTACTTC.

The CDR3 coding sequence is TGTGCCAGCAGCTTAGTGTATATGCGGGCGCGCACTGAAGCTTTCTTT. Its translation: CASSLVYMRARTEAFF. The chain combines TRBV7-2 with TRBJ1-1; D ambiguous. CDR3 length equals 16 residues. V was cut by 1 base and J by 4 bases, with 16 bases left in between. Per the germline V gene, CDR1 is SGHTA and CDR2 is FQGNSA.

The chain links TRBV6-5 to TRBJ2-5; 7 bases line up with TRBD1. CDR1 and CDR2 (germline): MNHEY, SVGAGI. The CDR3 loop spans 14 amino acids. The junction had 11 bases not matched to a gene; V was cut back by 8 bases and J by 5 bases. CDR3 residues: CASLPTGSGETQYF. For the CDR3, the DNA is TGTGCCAGCCTCCCGACAGGGTCTGGGGAGACCCAGTACTTC.

This chain links TRBV9 with TRBJ2-1, with 8 bases matching TRBD2. CDR3 size: 16 residues. Germline CDR1 reads SGDLS; CDR2 reads YYNGEE. V gave up 4 bases and J gave up 7 bases; unmatched junction bases: 13. This CDR3 reads CASSLQSSGIGNEQFF. DNA of the CDR3: TGTGCCAGCAGCCTCCAAAGTAGCGGGATAGGTAATGAGCAGTTCTTC.

The chain links TRBV7-9 to TRBJ2-7; 13 bases agree with TRBD2. CDR3 length: 15 residues. Germline loops: CDR1 SEHNR, CDR2 FQNEAQ (reference sequence). V lost 5 bases and J lost 6; bases outside the gene matches: 7. The CDR3 is CASSQLGLAGSEQYF. CDR3 DNA: TGTGCCAGCAGCCAACTGGGACTAGCGGGATCCGAGCAGTACTTC. The complete variable domain, with remaining parts taken from reference TRBV7-9 and TRBJ2-7, reads DTGVSQNPRHKITKRGQNVTFRCDPISEHNRLYWYRQTLGQGPEFLTYFQNEAQLEKSRLLSDRFSAERPKGSFSTLEIQRTEQGDSAMYLCASSQLGLAGSEQYFGPGTRLTVT.